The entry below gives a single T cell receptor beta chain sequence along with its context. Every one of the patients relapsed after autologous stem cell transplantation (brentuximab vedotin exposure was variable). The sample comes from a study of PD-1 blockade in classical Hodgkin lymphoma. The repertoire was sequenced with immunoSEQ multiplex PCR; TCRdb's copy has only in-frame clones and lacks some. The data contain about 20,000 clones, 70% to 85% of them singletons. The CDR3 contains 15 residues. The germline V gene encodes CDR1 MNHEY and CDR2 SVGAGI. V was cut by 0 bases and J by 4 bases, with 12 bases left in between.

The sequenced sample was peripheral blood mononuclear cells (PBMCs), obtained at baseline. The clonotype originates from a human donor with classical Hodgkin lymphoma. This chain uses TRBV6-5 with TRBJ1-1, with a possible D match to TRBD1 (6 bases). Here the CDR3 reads CASSYSYPGATEAFF. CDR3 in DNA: TGTGCCAGCAGTTACTCGTATCCAGGGGCCACTGAAGCTTTCTTT.